This T cell receptor beta chain was sequenced during a study of T cell responses to AZD1222 COVID-19 vaccine. Study details: Some second doses came at about 4 weeks and others at about 12 weeks; these were pooled.

Study-wide points: Donors skewed white British and female; clonal diversity was possibly underestimated. There were repertoire samples only from the period after the peak T cell response. AZD1222 recipients seropositive at baseline numbered only five to seven.

The CDR3 extends over 14 amino acids. The germline CDR1 and CDR2 sequences are SGHRS and YFSETQ. Trimming at V came to 1 base and at J to 10 bases, leaving 6 bases not matched to a gene. The data were produced by immunoSEQ multiplex PCR, yet TCRdb's version contains in-frame clones alone and is incomplete. The sample has 110,000 to 150,000 clones; about 94% are singletons. A word on this clone: Its target is unknown.

This sample comprised peripheral blood, obtained on day 0 of AZD1222 vaccination. The receptor comes from an adult in good health. The rearrangement links TRBV5-1 to TRBJ1-1; 11 bases line up with TRBD1. CDR3 coding DNA: TGCGCCAGCAGCTTGCCCGGACAGGGGGCCGGAGCTTTCTTT. It is translated as CASSLPGQGAGAFF.